Listed here are 30 T cell receptor beta chains from one sample, sequenced in a study of CD4 T cells in relation to SARS-CoV-2 and coronaviruses. CD4+ T cells from unexposed donors were obtained before the COVID-19 pandemic (2011-2018). After roughly ten days of culture, CD4+ T cells were isolated. The protocol was immunoSEQ multiplex PCR, while the TCRdb copy is restricted to in-frame clones and leaves out a portion. The data contain around 18,000 clones, around 79% of them seen just once; the ten biggest clones take up approximately 30%. No antigen is known for these receptors. Specimen: CD4+ T cells from PBMCs, cultured in vitro. These receptors were obtained from a human donor in good health.

The chain joins TRBV7-9 to TRBJ2-2; 8 bases agree with TRBD1. The ends lost 1 base at V and 3 bases at J; junction bases unmatched: 4. The CDR3 is made up of 16 amino acids. Germline lookup yields CDR1 SEHNR and CDR2 FQNEAQ (reference sequence). The CDR3 loop reads CASSLDGTGYTGELFF. In DNA, the CDR3 is TGTGCCAGCAGCTTAGACGGGACAGGATACACCGGGGAGCTGTTTTTT.

V usage is TRBV5-1 and J usage is TRBJ2-3; tentatively, D is TRBD1 or TRBD2 (6 bases each). Trimming removed 2 bases at V and 3 bases at J, with 13 bases between. Germline CDR1 SGHRS, CDR2 YFSETQ. The CDR3 totals 15 residues. The CDR3 DNA is TGCGCCAGCAGCTTACGGGGGCTCGGAACAGATACGCAGTATTTT. Amino acid sequence: CASSLRGLGTDTQYF.

This clone came up a few times. The chain couples TRBV18 to TRBJ2-1, with D possibly matching TRBD1 (5 bases). The CDR3 consists of 13 residues. V was clipped by 3 bases and J by 8 bases, with 11 bases between them. Germline V gene lookup returns CDR1 KGHSH and CDR2 LQKENI. The CDR3 protein is CASSPNRFDEQFF. The CDR3 coding sequence is TGTGCCAGCTCACCGAACAGGTTTGATGAGCAGTTCTTC.

The chain employs TRBV6-1 and TRBJ1-5; D uncertain. Germline CDR1 reads MNHNS; CDR2 reads SASEGT. The CDR3 is 16 amino acids. Trimming took off 0 bases at V and 2 bases at J, with 11 bases between the two ends. The CDR3 here is CASSEAVVWGNQPQHF. As DNA, the CDR3 is TGTGCCAGCAGTGAAGCTGTCGTGTGGGGCAATCAGCCCCAGCATTTT.

The chain combines TRBV5-8 with TRBJ2-5; a weak D match, TRBD1 (6 bases). The V gene's germline CDR1 is SGHTS and CDR2 YDEGEE. The CDR3 is 13 residues long. The V gene lost 4 bases and the J gene lost 4 bases, with 11 bases spanning the gap. The CDR3 loop reads CASSVDRRETQYF. CDR3 in DNA: TGTGCCAGCAGCGTTGACAGGAGAGAGACCCAGTACTTC.

The rearrangement joins TRBV5-1 to TRBJ2-5, with TRBD2 matching over 13 bases. The germline V gene has CDR1 SGHRS and CDR2 YFSETQ. Trimming cost V 5 bases and J 5 bases; bases outside gene matches: 6. The CDR3 is 15 amino acids. The DNA of the CDR3 is TGCGCCAGCAGGGACGGGACTAGCGGGACCGAGACCCAGTACTTC. Amino acid sequence: CASRDGTSGTETQYF.

The chain recombines TRBV7-3 with TRBJ2-7, with 7 bases aligning to TRBD1. Germline trimming cut 5 bases from V and 6 bases from J; bases unmatched to any gene: 7. Germline V gives CDR1 SGHTA, CDR2 FQGTGA. This CDR3 is built from 13 residues. Here the CDR3 DNA reads TGTGCCAGCAGCGCATCATCAGGGGGCGAGCAGTACTTC. Its protein product is CASSASSGGEQYF.

The V and J genes are TRBV10-3 and TRBJ2-2; 11 bases align to TRBD1. The germline V gene has CDR1 ENHRY and CDR2 SYGVKD. With V trimmed by 4 bases and J by 6 bases, 4 bases remained unmatched. The CDR3 is made up of 15 amino acids. CDR3 region: CAISGGQGAPGELFF. In DNA, the CDR3 is TGTGCCATCAGTGGAGGACAGGGGGCGCCCGGGGAGCTGTTTTTT.

The V call is TRBV5-4, the J call TRBJ2-7; TRBD2 matches 8 bases. There are 14 residues in the CDR3. J was trimmed by 4 bases and V by 0 bases; bases with no gene match: 3. Germline assignment: CDR1 SGHNT and CDR2 YYREEE (reference sequence). In DNA form, the CDR3 reads TGTGCCAGCAGCTTGGGTATAGCGGGGTACGAGCAGTACTTC. It specifies CASSLGIAGYEQYF.

The V call is TRBV10-3, the J call TRBJ1-1, with D possibly being TRBD1 (5 bases). Trimming removed 11 bases at V and 7 bases at J, with 20 bases between. CDR1 ENHRY and CDR2 SYGVKD come from the germline V gene. The CDR3 has 13 amino acids. The CDR3 protein is CASNTGPWNEAFF. The CDR3 DNA is TGTGCCTCAAATACGGGGCCATGGAATGAAGCTTTCTTT.

The genes are TRBV18 and TRBJ2-1; D remains ambiguous. CDR1 and CDR2 from the germline V gene are KGHSH and LQKENI. Trimming cost V 1 base and J 5 bases, with 12 bases left between them. This CDR3 has 15 amino acids. CDR3 region: CASSPLEDTHNEQFF. The CDR3 DNA reads TGTGCCAGCTCACCACTGGAAGACACGCACAATGAGCAGTTCTTC.

This chain uses TRBV9 with TRBJ2-7, with D hard to call. Trimming stripped 2 bases from V and 7 bases from J, with 19 bases between. The germline V gene encodes CDR1 SGDLS and CDR2 YYNGEE. This CDR3 has 15 residues. The CDR3 DNA is TGTGCCAGCAGCGTTTCTGTGGCGACCCCCGGTGAGCAGTACTTC. This sequence encodes CASSVSVATPGEQYF.

This chain links TRBV6-1 with TRBJ2-7; D gene unclear. Germline V gene lookup returns CDR1 MNHNS and CDR2 SASEGT. The length of the CDR3 is 14 residues. Trimming cost V 3 bases and J 1 base, with 10 bases left between them. CDR3 nucleotide sequence: TGTGCCAGCAGTGATCAGCCTACATCCTACGAGCAGTACTTC. Translation: CASSDQPTSYEQYF.

This clone is medium-sized by share. The rearrangement links TRBV7-2 to TRBJ2-2; D is uncertain. Trimming removed 3 bases at V and 4 bases at J, with 12 bases between. CDR3 length equals 15 residues. Germline values: CDR1 SGHTA, CDR2 FQGNSA. CDR3 bases: TGTGCCAGCAGCTTGGCCGATCATGTCACCGGGGAGCTGTTTTTT. This codes for CASSLADHVTGELFF.

The chain has TRBV5-6 and TRBJ2-7; 10 nucleotides line up with TRBD2. Germline-derived CDR1 and CDR2 are SGHDT and YYEEEE. Germline trimming cut 4 bases from V and 4 bases from J; bases unmatched to any gene: 5. This CDR3 has 14 residues. CDR3 DNA sequence: TGTGCCAGCAGCCCGGGACTAGCGACATACGAGCAGTACTTC. Protein sequence: CASSPGLATYEQYF.

The chain joins TRBV6-2 or TRBV6-3 to TRBJ1-1; maybe TRBD1 (5 bases). The CDR3 is made up of 17 amino acids. V lost 0 bases to trimming and J lost 1 base, with 15 bases between them. Per the germline V gene, CDR1 is MNHEY and CDR2 is SVGEGT. The CDR3 region has the DNA TGTGCCAGCAGTTACTCTGGCAGGGATTCGAGGAACACTGAAGCTTTCTTT. As protein: CASSYSGRDSRNTEAFF.

The chain is built from TRBV7-9 and TRBJ2-3, with D possibly being TRBD1 (5 bases). Looked up from germline, CDR1 is SEHNR and CDR2 is FQNEAQ (reference sequence). The CDR3 loop spans 11 amino acids. V lost 5 bases and J 8 bases, leaving 8 bases between the germline ends. The CDR3 region has the DNA TGTGCCAGCAGCCTTGGGGCTACGCAGTATTTT. It encodes CASSLGATQYF.

V gene TRBV7-2 combines with J gene TRBJ1-1, with TRBD1 matching over 8 bases. The length of the CDR3 is 14 residues. The V gene end was trimmed by 1 base and the J gene end by 10 bases; junction bases not matched to a gene: 8. The germline V gene encodes CDR1 SGHTA and CDR2 FQGNSA. The CDR3 reads CASSLGQGAVGAFF. The CDR3, as DNA: TGTGCCAGCAGCTTAGGCCAGGGGGCAGTTGGAGCTTTCTTT.

As to this clone: Distinct nucleotide sequences in the sample also encode this CDR3. The V gene is TRBV28, the J gene TRBJ1-2, with D unclear. With 2 bases removed from V and 2 bases from J, the gap between germline ends came to 3 bases. Germline CDR1 reads MDHEN; CDR2 reads SYDVKM. The CDR3 contains 12 residues. The CDR3 region is CASSLGNYGYTF. In DNA, the CDR3 is TGTGCCAGCAGTTTAGGCAACTATGGCTACACCTTC.

The rearrangement links TRBV6-5 to TRBJ1-4; D is possibly TRBD1 (5 bases). Germline V CDR1 and CDR2: MNHEY, SVGAGI. This CDR3 region has 13 residues. V lost 7 bases and J lost 6, with 12 bases in between. The CDR3 DNA reads as TGTGCCAGCACCGTCTGGGGCTATGAAAAACTGTTTTTT. It specifies CASTVWGYEKLFF.

The CDR3 bases are TGTGCCAGCATTGTTAATGGGGCGCAGTATTTT. Translated, it gives CASIVNGAQYF. The chain has TRBV27 and TRBJ2-3, with no clear D. CDR1 MNHEY and CDR2 SMNVEV come from the germline V gene (reference sequence). The V gene lost 7 bases and the J gene lost 10 bases, with 12 bases spanning the gap. This CDR3 spans 11 amino acids.

The gene calls are TRBV28 and TRBJ2-7, with TRBD1 matching 8 bases. This CDR3 comprises 16 residues. CDR1 is MDHEN and CDR2 is SYDVKM in the germline V gene. Unmatched junction bases numbered 8, after V lost 2 bases and J lost 2 bases. The CDR3 is CASSLGFGQGTYEQYF. In DNA form, the CDR3 reads TGTGCCAGCAGTTTAGGATTTGGACAGGGAACCTACGAGCAGTACTTC.

This sequence joins TRBV19 and TRBJ2-5, with 11 bases aligning to TRBD1. CDR1 is LNHDA and CDR2 is SQIVND in the germline V gene (reference sequence). This CDR3 contains 16 residues. The J segment lost 2 bases and the V segment lost 3 bases, leaving 5 bases of the junction unmatched. Written as DNA, the CDR3 is TGTGCCAGTAGTATTGGACAGGGGGCCGCTCAAGAGACCCAGTACTTC. As protein: CASSIGQGAAQETQYF.

The genes are TRBV5-8 and TRBJ1-2, with no clear D. V lost 2 bases and J lost 1, with 9 bases in between. CDR3 length equals 14 residues. CDR1 is SGHTS, CDR2 YDEGEE, per germline. This CDR3 reads CASSFRGINYGYTF. The CDR3 region has the DNA TGTGCCAGCAGCTTTCGCGGAATTAACTATGGCTACACCTTC.

The chain combines TRBV3-1 (or the pseudogene TRBV3-2) with TRBJ2-3, with D possibly matching TRBD2 (5 bases). Germline V gene lookup returns CDR1 LGHDT and CDR2 YNNKEL (reference sequence). V lost 0 bases and J 0 bases, leaving 10 bases between the germline ends. This CDR3 contains 16 residues. The chain's CDR3 is CASSQERWTSTDTQYF. DNA for the CDR3: TGTGCCAGCAGCCAAGAGAGGTGGACTAGCACAGATACGCAGTATTTT.

The chain combines TRBV6-2 or TRBV6-3 with TRBJ2-6; D is possibly TRBD2 (5 bases). V was clipped by 2 bases and J by 1 base, with 6 bases between them. There are 15 residues in the CDR3. CDR1 and CDR2 from the germline V gene are MNHEY and SVGEGT. Here the CDR3 DNA reads TGTGCCAGCAGTTACGGAGGATCTGGGGCCAACGTCCTGACTTTC. It yields the protein CASSYGGSGANVLTF.

The chain couples TRBV29-1 to TRBJ2-5; no reliable D call. Trimming cost V 6 bases and J 3 bases, with 8 bases left between them. The CDR3 totals 11 residues. Germline V lookup: CDR1 SQVTM, CDR2 ANQGSEA. This CDR3 reads CSVDTKETQYF. The DNA for the CDR3 is TGCAGCGTAGACACCAAAGAGACCCAGTACTTC.

There are a few counts of this clone. The genes are TRBV5-1 and TRBJ1-1; no clear D. Germline V lookup: CDR1 SGHRS, CDR2 YFSETQ. The CDR3 extends over 13 amino acids. The V gene lost 4 bases and the J gene lost 2 bases, with 9 bases spanning the gap. The CDR3 bases are TGCGCCAGCAGCGCCTCAGGAAACACTGAAGCTTTCTTT. Translated, it gives CASSASGNTEAFF.

This chain joins TRBV29-1 and TRBJ2-3; 12 positions match TRBD2. J was trimmed by 4 bases and V by 6 bases; bases with no gene match: 11. This CDR3 has 16 residues. Germline CDR1 SQVTM, CDR2 ANQGSEA. DNA for the CDR3: TGCAGCGTGATCGGGCTAGCGGGAGGGCCTGCAGATACGCAGTATTTT. Protein product: CSVIGLAGGPADTQYF.

V and J are TRBV5-1 and TRBJ2-3; D not certain. Trimming left V 2 bases short and J 5 bases short, with 3 bases between. This CDR3 has 11 amino acids. Germline assignment: CDR1 SGHRS and CDR2 YFSETQ. CDR3 sequence (DNA): TGCGCCAGCAGCTTCAAAGATACGCAGTATTTT. This gives the protein CASSFKDTQYF.